This T cell receptor (beta chain) was identified during a study of blood T cells in healthy people across ages. Through a sample-barcoded 5' primer and a J-beta primer mix, a second PCR was run for roughly 7 to 11 cycles. A template-switch adaptor with 12 random nucleotides tagged each cDNA molecule. All samples gave at least 2.5 million CDR3-containing paired-end reads. TCRdb reprocessed the 5' RACE reads via MiXCR and lists one record per CDR3 protein. The table lists fewer than 750,000 distinct CDR3 sequences, under 55% of them singletons, with roughly 24% in the top ten. Trimming stripped 5 bases from V and 4 bases from J, with 11 bases between. The CDR3 is 13 amino acids. Germline assignment: CDR1 SGHTA and CDR2 FQGTGA. A few counts support this clonotype.

This receptor was identified in a man older than 75 in good health. The V gene is TRBV7-3, the J gene TRBJ1-2, with D possibly TRBD1 on 5 matching bases. The material sequenced was blood. The chain's CDR3 is CASSPGGSYGYTF. The CDR3 DNA reads TGTGCCAGCAGCCCGGGGGGATCCTATGGCTACACCTTC.